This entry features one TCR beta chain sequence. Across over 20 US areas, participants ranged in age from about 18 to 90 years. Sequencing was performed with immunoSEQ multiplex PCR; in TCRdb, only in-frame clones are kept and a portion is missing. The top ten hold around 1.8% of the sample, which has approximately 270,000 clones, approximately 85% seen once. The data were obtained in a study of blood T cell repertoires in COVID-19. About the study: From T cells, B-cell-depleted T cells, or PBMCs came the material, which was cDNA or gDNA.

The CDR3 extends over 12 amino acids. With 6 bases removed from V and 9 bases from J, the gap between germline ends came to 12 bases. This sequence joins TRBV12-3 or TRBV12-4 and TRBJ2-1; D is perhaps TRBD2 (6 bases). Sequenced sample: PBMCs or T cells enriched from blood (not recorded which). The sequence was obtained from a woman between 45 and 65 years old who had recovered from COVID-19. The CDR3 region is CASRSGTREQFF. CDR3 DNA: TGTGCCAGCAGATCCGGGACTCGTGAGCAGTTCTTC.